The 22 T cell receptor beta chains reported below all come from one sample, sequenced in a study of T-cell memory formation after mild COVID-19. TCRdb ran MiXCR on the 5' RACE reads and lists one entry per CDR3 protein. The sample carries roughly 250,000 distinct CDR3 sequences, about 17% recorded once. The sample was PBMCs or a T cell subset sorted from them (not recorded which). The origin of the receptors is a young man who had mild COVID-19 (a few samples of this study predate the infection). Cell type and time point are not known.

This chain connects TRBV10-3 to TRBJ2-6; TRBD1 is a possible D gene (5 bases). The germline gives CDR1 ENHRY, CDR2 SYGVKD. With 4 bases removed from V and 1 base from J, the gap between germline ends came to 8 bases. The CDR3 loop spans 15 amino acids. The CDR3 reads CAISGTTSGANVLTF. The CDR3 coding sequence is TGTGCCATCAGTGGGACAACTTCTGGGGCCAACGTCCTGACTTTC.

This clonotype has just a few counts. This chain joins TRBV4-2 and TRBJ1-1, with TRBD1 as a possible D gene (5 bases). This CDR3 has 13 amino acids. The germline V gene has CDR1 LGHNA and CDR2 YNFKEQ. Trimming removed 5 bases at V and 8 bases at J, with 15 bases between. CDR3 in DNA: TGTGCCAGCAGCGGGGGTAGGTCTAGGGAAGCTTTCTTT. Translated: CASSGGRSREAFF.

Ten or more counts support this clonotype. The germline gene is not matched at one end of the junction; a read error may be the cause. The V and J genes are TRBV24-1 and TRBJ2-3; a possible D gene is TRBD1 (5 bases). The CDR3 has 17 amino acids. From germline, CDR1 is KGHDR and CDR2 SFDVKD. The CDR3 sequence: CATSGTEGDSSTGTQYF. CDR3 in DNA: TGTGCCACCAGTGGGACCGAAGGTGACAGTTCCACAGGTACGCAGTATTTT.

This clonotype showed up just a few times. The rearrangement joins TRBV12-3 or TRBV12-4 to TRBJ2-7; 8 nucleotides agree with TRBD1. The CDR3 sequence is 15 residues long. Trimming removed 6 bases from V and 5 bases from J; junction bases left unmatched: 12. The CDR3 region has the DNA TGTGCCAGCAGACGGCCCGGGGACAGGAGCAACGAGCAGTACTTC. As protein: CASRRPGDRSNEQYF.

This clonotype came up a few times. The rearrangement joins TRBV5-1 to TRBJ1-2, with TRBD1 as a possible D gene (5 bases). The germline CDR1 and CDR2 sequences are SGHRS and YFSETQ. This CDR3 region has 16 residues. Trimming cost V 5 bases and J 4 bases, with 21 bases left between them. The CDR3 DNA follows: TGCGCCAGCAGACAAAGGGAGGGGAGATGGTTCTATGGCTACACCTTC. This gives the protein CASRQREGRWFYGYTF.

This chain uses TRBV7-8 with TRBJ1-6; 9 bases line up with TRBD1. There are 17 residues in the CDR3. Germline CDR1 and CDR2: SGHVS and FQNEAQ. The V segment lost 5 bases and the J segment 2 bases; nucleotides outside the gene matches: 7. Here the CDR3 reads CASSPRTGATYNSPLHF. The CDR3 DNA is TGTGCCAGCAGCCCTCGGACAGGGGCAACCTATAATTCACCCCTCCACTTT.

The CDR3, as DNA: TGTGCCATCAGAGAACCTTCGACAGGGGCCGTCGGGGAGCTGTTTTTT. This gives the protein CAIREPSTGAVGELFF. J is TRBJ2-2 and V is TRBV10-3; 8 bases agree with TRBD1. The germline V gene encodes CDR1 ENHRY and CDR2 SYGVKD. With V trimmed by 6 bases and J by 7 bases, 13 bases remained unmatched. The CDR3 covers 16 residues.

This clonotype was seen a few times. This rearrangement joins TRBV15 to TRBJ2-1; 8 bases align to TRBD2. Germline CDR1 LNHNV, CDR2 YYDKDF (reference sequence). V shed 3 bases, J shed 7 bases, and the junction held 5 bases outside the gene matches. The CDR3 length is 14 residues. The CDR3 protein is CATSSPRGGNEQFF. In nucleotides, the CDR3 is TGTGCCACCAGCAGTCCTCGGGGGGGGAATGAGCAGTTCTTC.

V usage is TRBV2 and J usage is TRBJ2-3; 9 nucleotides match TRBD1. CDR3 size: 16 residues. The germline gives CDR1 SNHLY, CDR2 FYNNEI. Losses at the gene ends were 2 bases for V and 4 bases for J; bases not matched to a gene: 7. CDR3 nucleotides: TGTGCCAGCAGTGAAATGGGACAGGGTAGGGCAGATACGCAGTATTTT. Translated, it gives CASSEMGQGRADTQYF.

The chain joins TRBV28 to TRBJ2-3; D tentatively fits TRBD1 or TRBD2 (5 bases each). CDR1 is MDHEN and CDR2 is SYDVKM in the germline V gene. Between the trimmed V and J ends, which lost 7 bases and 2 bases, there was a span of 22 bases. This CDR3 region has 17 residues. The CDR3 here is CASNPNPGDQPTDTQYF. DNA for the CDR3: TGTGCCAGCAATCCTAATCCCGGGGACCAACCCACAGATACGCAGTATTTT.

This sequence joins TRBV5-1 and TRBJ2-5, with D tentatively TRBD1 or TRBD2 (6 bases each). This CDR3 contains 14 residues. Trimming took 4 bases from V and 4 from J, leaving 14 bases between them. The germline gives CDR1 SGHRS, CDR2 YFSETQ. The CDR3 bases are TGCGCCAGCAGCCCGGGGGCGGTCTCAGAGACCCAGTACTTC. Protein product: CASSPGAVSETQYF.

This chain connects TRBV29-1 to TRBJ1-1, with TRBD1 identical over 9 bases. The V gene's germline CDR1 is SQVTM and CDR2 ANQGSEA. The CDR3 is made up of 13 amino acids. Trimming took 7 bases from V and 11 from J; bases not matched to a gene: 14. Here the CDR3 DNA reads TGCAGCGCTAAACCGTCGTTAGACAGGGGGGCTTTCTTT. The encoded protein is CSAKPSLDRGAFF.

This sequence joins TRBV6-2 or TRBV6-3 and TRBJ1-5, with 7 bases fitting TRBD1. The CDR3 loop spans 16 amino acids. In germline, CDR1 is MNHEY, CDR2 SVGEGT. V lost 2 bases and J lost 11; bases outside the gene matches: 15. The DNA of the CDR3 is TGTGCCAGCAGTTACCGACAGGGCCTATCGAGTTGGACCCAGCATTTT. This sequence encodes CASSYRQGLSSWTQHF.

This clonotype was picked up a small number of times. This rearrangement joins TRBV7-2 to TRBJ2-3; the match to TRBD1 covers 8 bases. The V gene's germline CDR1 is SGHTA and CDR2 FQGNSA. The V segment lost 2 bases and the J segment 0 bases; nucleotides outside the gene matches: 7. The CDR3 is 17 residues long. This chain's CDR3 is CASSLPDRAKSTDTQYF. The CDR3 nucleotides read TGTGCCAGCAGCTTACCGGACAGGGCGAAAAGCACAGATACGCAGTATTTT.

This sequence joins TRBV5-1 and TRBJ2-5; D perhaps matches TRBD2 (7 bases). The CDR3 has 16 residues. V was clipped by 1 base and J by 4 bases, with 17 bases between them. The V gene's germline CDR1 is SGHRS and CDR2 YFSETQ. Here the CDR3 DNA reads TGCGCCAGCAGCTTGAGAGGGGGGGCCCCCCCAGAGACCCAGTACTTC. Amino acids: CASSLRGGAPPETQYF.

The gene calls are TRBV18 and TRBJ2-1; D may be TRBD1 (5 bases). The CDR3 is 18 amino acids. CDR1 and CDR2 (germline): KGHSH, LQKENI. V lost 6 bases and J lost 1, with 22 bases in between. CDR3 coding DNA: TGTGCCAGCTCGACAAGGGGCAGGGAAGGTGGTTCCTACAATGAGCAGTTCTTC. Translated, it gives CASSTRGREGGSYNEQFF. Based on the CDR3 plus reference TRBV18 and TRBJ2-1, the full variable domain is NAGVMQNPRHLVRRRGQEARLRCSPMKGHSHVYWYRQLPEEGLKFMVYLQKENIIDESGMPKERFSAEFPKEGPSILRIQQVVRGDSAAYFCASSTRGREGGSYNEQFFGPGTRLTVL.

This clonotype was seen more than once but under ten times. The chain recombines TRBV20-1 with TRBJ2-6, with D perhaps matching TRBD2 (6 bases). V was cut by 1 base and J by 0 bases, with 22 bases left in between. This CDR3 has 20 amino acids. Germline CDR1 is DFQATT and CDR2 is SNEGSKA (reference sequence). In nucleotides, the CDR3 is TGCAGTGCTAGAGCCCGGGACTCCCTACCTCTTAGCTCTGGGGCCAACGTCCTGACTTTC. As protein: CSARARDSLPLSSGANVLTF.

The CDR3: CASSQRDRDNYGYTF. The CDR3 DNA reads TGCGCCAGCAGCCAACGGGACAGGGACAACTATGGCTACACCTTC. This sequence joins TRBV4-3 and TRBJ1-2, with TRBD1 identical over 9 bases. From germline, CDR1 is LGHNA and CDR2 YSLEER. The CDR3 has 15 amino acids. Germline trimming cut 2 bases from V and 2 bases from J; bases unmatched to any gene: 3.

DNA for the CDR3: TGTGCCAGCAGCTTAACCAGGAACTATGGCTACACCTTC. This encodes CASSLTRNYGYTF. V and J are TRBV7-2 and TRBJ1-2, with D unclear. Germline CDR1 is SGHTA and CDR2 is FQGNSA. This CDR3 region has 13 residues. V lost 2 bases, J lost 2 bases, and 6 bases lay in between. The whole variable domain, remainder taken from reference TRBV7-2 and TRBJ1-2, is GAGVSQSPSNKVTEKGKDVELRCDPISGHTALYWYRQSLGQGLEFLIYFQGNSAPDKSGLPSDRFSAERTGGSVSTLTIQRTQQEDSAVYLCASSLTRNYGYTFGSGTRLTVV.

The chain carries TRBV3-1 and TRBJ1-1; TRBD1 might be the D (6 bases). CDR1 and CDR2 from the germline V gene are LGHDT and YNNKEL (reference sequence). Trimming took 6 bases from V and 4 from J, leaving 12 bases between them. The CDR3 consists of 13 residues. CDR3 residues: CASSRTDPTEAFF. The CDR3 DNA follows: TGTGCCAGCAGTAGGACAGATCCCACTGAAGCTTTCTTT.

This clonotype was counted ten times or more. The genes are TRBV7-2 and TRBJ1-4, with D hard to call. V was clipped by 0 bases and J by 0 bases, with 11 bases between them. The CDR3 sequence is 17 residues long. The germline CDR1 and CDR2 sequences are SGHTA and FQGNSA. In nucleotides, the CDR3 is TGTGCCAGCAGCTTAGCCCCGCAGAGGGCAACTAATGAAAAACTGTTTTTT. Amino acids: CASSLAPQRATNEKLFF. Drawing the rest from reference TRBV7-2 and TRBJ1-4, the complete variable domain is GAGVSQSPSNKVTEKGKDVELRCDPISGHTALYWYRQSLGQGLEFLIYFQGNSAPDKSGLPSDRFSAERTGGSVSTLTIQRTQQEDSAVYLCASSLAPQRATNEKLFFGSGTQLSVL.

J is TRBJ2-1 and V is TRBV4-1, with TRBD2 identical over 8 bases. The CDR3 runs to 21 residues. V lost 1 base to trimming and J lost 2 bases; unmatched junction nucleotides: 19. The germline gives CDR1 MGHRA, CDR2 YSYEKL. CDR3 in amino acids: CASSQVPQLTSGGLTYNEQFF. The CDR3 region has the DNA TGCGCCAGCAGCCAAGTACCGCAACTTACCAGCGGGGGCCTCACCTACAATGAGCAGTTCTTC.